These 30 T cell receptor beta chains came from one sample sequenced in a study of siplizumab effects on memory and regulatory T cells. Sequenced by immunoSEQ multiplex PCR; TCRdb stores in-frame clones only, minus some. The data contain about 120,000 clones, around 95% of them seen just once; the ten biggest clones take up approximately 0.17%. Sequencing was done on a sample of non-Treg CD4+ T cells sorted from blood. These receptors were collected from a human donor in good health.

The chain recombines TRBV5-6 with TRBJ1-3; tentative D call: TRBD1 (6 bases). Trimming cost V 2 bases and J 0 bases, with 12 bases left between them. The CDR3 spans 16 residues. Germline CDR1 SGHDT, CDR2 YYEEEE. CDR3 in amino acids: CASSFWGPLSGNTIYF. The CDR3 bases are TGTGCCAGCAGCTTTTGGGGGCCACTCTCTGGAAACACCATATATTTT.

This chain joins TRBV5-1 and TRBJ2-5; D call uncertain. CDR1 and CDR2 (germline): SGHRS, YFSETQ. The V end lost 4 bases, the J end lost 5 bases, and 15 bases lay between the germline ends. The CDR3 is 14 residues long. This CDR3 is CASSLTGPLETQYF. CDR3 bases: TGCGCCAGCAGCCTGACTGGGCCCCTGGAGACCCAGTACTTC.

J is TRBJ2-1 and V is TRBV6-5, with D possibly being TRBD1 (5 bases). CDR1 and CDR2 from the germline V gene are MNHEY and SVGAGI. V was trimmed by 4 bases and J by 0 bases, leaving 13 bases between them. There are 16 residues in the CDR3. CDR3 coding DNA: TGTGCCAGCAGTTCCAGGGCGGCGCCCTCCTACAATGAGCAGTTCTTC. It translates to CASSSRAAPSYNEQFF.

The CDR3 nucleotides are TGTGCCAGCAGCTTAGGTGGAGGGGGGGATACGCAGTATTTT. Its translation: CASSLGGGGDTQYF. This rearrangement joins TRBV7-8 to TRBJ2-3; the D call may be TRBD1 or TRBD2 (6 bases each). The germline V gene has CDR1 SGHVS and CDR2 FQNEAQ. The V and J ends lost 1 base and 6 bases respectively, with 11 bases between them. The length of the CDR3 is 14 residues.

This sequence joins TRBV30 and TRBJ2-3; D is undetermined. CDR1 GTSNPN and CDR2 SVGIG come from the germline V gene (reference sequence). The CDR3 totals 12 residues. Between the trimmed V and J ends, which lost 7 bases and 4 bases, there was a span of 12 bases. The chain's CDR3 is CASGEVADTQYF. The DNA of the CDR3 is TGTGCCTCAGGAGAGGTGGCAGATACGCAGTATTTT.

The V and J genes are TRBV19 and TRBJ2-6, with D uncertain. The germline V gene encodes CDR1 LNHDA and CDR2 SQIVND (reference sequence). V was clipped by 3 bases and J by 1 base, with 10 bases between them. This CDR3 is 16 amino acids long. The CDR3 DNA is TGTGCCAGTAGTATCCTCGAGACTTCTGGGGCCAACGTCCTGACTTTC. It yields the protein CASSILETSGANVLTF.

V gene TRBV6-5 combines with J gene TRBJ1-2, with D perhaps TRBD1 (5 bases). Germline lookup yields CDR1 MNHEY and CDR2 SVGAGI. V lost 6 bases to trimming and J lost 6 bases, with 5 bases between them. The CDR3 is 10 residues long. The CDR3 region is CASRGHGYTF. As DNA, the CDR3 is TGTGCCAGCAGGGGGCATGGCTACACCTTC.

This CDR3 reads CASSPPQTGDSGANVLTF. The CDR3 DNA follows: TGTGCCAGCAGCCCTCCCCAGACAGGGGACTCTGGGGCCAACGTCCTGACTTTC. The chain recombines TRBV11-3 with TRBJ2-6; 8 bases align to TRBD1. Germline V CDR1 and CDR2: SGHNT, YENEEA. This CDR3 region has 18 residues. With V trimmed by 5 bases and J by 0 bases, 9 bases remained unmatched.

The rearrangement joins TRBV5-1 to TRBJ2-7, with a possible D match to TRBD1 (5 bases). The CDR3 extends over 11 amino acids. Trimming shortened V by 1 base and J by 7 bases, and 6 bases separated the two germline ends. Germline V gives CDR1 SGHRS, CDR2 YFSETQ. CDR3 nucleotides: TGCGCCAGCAGCTTGAGGGGAGAGCAGTACTTC. It yields the protein CASSLRGEQYF.

The rearrangement joins TRBV25-1 to TRBJ2-2; 8 bases agree with TRBD1. CDR1 MGHDK and CDR2 SYGVNS come from the germline V gene. V was clipped by 4 bases and J by 5 bases; unmatched bases: 6. The CDR3 spans 15 residues. Here the CDR3 DNA reads TGTGCCAGCAGTGCTAAAACAGGGGGAACCGGGGAGCTGTTTTTT. Translation: CASSAKTGGTGELFF. Drawing the rest from reference TRBV25-1 and TRBJ2-2, the complete variable domain is EADIYQTPRYLVIGTGKKITLECSQTMGHDKMYWYQQDPGMELHLIHYSYGVNSTEKGDLSSESTVSRIRTEHFPLTLESARPSHTSQYLCASSAKTGGTGELFFGEGSRLTVL.

The V gene is TRBV27, the J gene TRBJ2-1, with 11 bases identical to TRBD2. The CDR3 spans 13 residues. Trimming removed 8 bases from V and 7 bases from J; junction bases left unmatched: 4. Germline lookup yields CDR1 MNHEY and CDR2 SMNVEV (reference sequence). DNA of the CDR3: TGTGCCAGCCCGGGACTAGCGGCTAATGAGCAGTTCTTC. This codes for CASPGLAANEQFF.

This chain joins TRBV28 and TRBJ2-1; 8 positions agree with TRBD2. The CDR3 has 15 amino acids. J gave up 6 bases and V 1 base, and 5 bases lay outside the gene matches. From germline, CDR1 is MDHEN and CDR2 SYDVKM. For the CDR3, the DNA is TGTGCCAGCAGTTTATCCCGGGGGGGGATCAATGAGCAGTTCTTC. This sequence encodes CASSLSRGGINEQFF.

This clone has only a few counts. The chain's CDR3 is CASSGDWGTEAFF. In DNA, the CDR3 is TGTGCCAGCAGCGGGGACTGGGGAACTGAAGCTTTCTTT. The genes are TRBV9 and TRBJ1-1; tentatively, D is TRBD1 (5 bases). The CDR3 is 13 amino acids. V was pared by 3 bases and J by 5 bases, with 11 bases between. Germline loops: CDR1 SGDLS, CDR2 YYNGEE.

The CDR3, as DNA: TGTGCCAGCAGCTTAGTGGATATGAACACTGAAGCTTTCTTT. Translated, it gives CASSLVDMNTEAFF. V gene TRBV7-6 combines with J gene TRBJ1-1; D call uncertain. The CDR3 runs 14 residues. In germline, CDR1 is SGHVS, CDR2 FNYEAQ. V gave up 1 base and J gave up 0 bases, with 6 bases separating them.

The genes are TRBV29-1 and TRBJ2-3, with 9 bases that match TRBD1. The CDR3 is 16 amino acids. Germline values: CDR1 SQVTM, CDR2 ANQGSEA. J was trimmed by 0 bases and V by 4 bases; bases with no gene match: 8. CDR3 DNA sequence: TGCAGCGTTGGGGACAGGGAGACCACTAGCACAGATACGCAGTATTTT. Its translation is CSVGDRETTSTDTQYF.

This clone occurred once. The V call is TRBV5-1, the J call TRBJ2-7; 7 positions match TRBD1. In germline, CDR1 is SGHRS, CDR2 YFSETQ. The CDR3 length is 15 residues. V dropped 4 bases and J dropped 1; count of bases not matched to a gene: 8. The CDR3 bases are TGCGCCAGCAGCATACAGACAGGGCTGTCCTACGAGCAGTACTTC. This encodes CASSIQTGLSYEQYF.

This chain uses TRBV14 with TRBJ2-5; TRBD2 might be the D (6 bases). The germline CDR1 and CDR2 sequences are SGHDN and FVKESK. Trimming took off 4 bases at V and 1 base at J, with 13 bases between the two ends. CDR3 length equals 15 residues. CDR3 loop: CASSLPGSGQETQYF. Written as DNA, the CDR3 is TGTGCCAGCAGCCTACCTGGTAGCGGCCAAGAGACCCAGTACTTC. Looking up the rest from reference TRBV14 and TRBJ2-5 gives the full variable domain: EAGVTQFPSHSVIEKGQTVTLRCDPISGHDNLYWYRRVMGKEIKFLLHFVKESKQDESGMPNNRFLAERTGGTYSTLKVQPAELEDSGVYFCASSLPGSGQETQYFGPGTRLLVL.

The genes are TRBV7-6 and TRBJ2-5, with D perhaps TRBD1 (5 bases). The CDR3 is 14 residues long. The germline V gene has CDR1 SGHVS and CDR2 FNYEAQ. Trimming removed 2 bases at V and 0 bases at J, with 7 bases between. The chain's CDR3 is CASSLRQNQETQYF. The CDR3 DNA is TGTGCCAGCAGCTTAAGACAGAACCAAGAGACCCAGTACTTC.

The chain links TRBV5-1 to TRBJ2-2; 8 positions agree with TRBD1. V lost 4 bases, J lost 5 bases, and 4 bases stayed unmatched. CDR1 is SGHRS, CDR2 YFSETQ, per germline. CDR3 length: 14 amino acids. The CDR3 loop is CASSAGTGTGELFF. CDR3 DNA sequence: TGCGCCAGCAGCGCCGGGACAGGAACCGGGGAGCTGTTTTTT.

The chain joins TRBV29-1 to TRBJ2-1; 13 positions agree with TRBD2. CDR3 size: 18 residues. CDR1 and CDR2 (germline): SQVTM, ANQGSEA. Trimming took 6 bases from V and 0 from J; bases not matched to a gene: 11. CDR3 in amino acids: CSVRTSGGRPSSYNEQFF. CDR3 bases: TGCAGCGTCCGGACTAGCGGGGGACGGCCGAGCTCCTACAATGAGCAGTTCTTC.

The chain combines TRBV28 with TRBJ1-2; 8 bases fit TRBD1. The germline V gene encodes CDR1 MDHEN and CDR2 SYDVKM. The CDR3 extends over 14 amino acids. The V gene end was trimmed by 3 bases and the J gene end by 8 bases; junction bases not matched to a gene: 8. CDR3 DNA sequence: TGTGCCAGCAGTTTCAGTCAGGGGGCGCAGGGCTACACCTTC. Its protein is CASSFSQGAQGYTF.

The gene calls are TRBV5-1 and TRBJ1-3; 7 positions agree with TRBD1. V lost 1 base, J lost 7 bases, and 5 bases stayed unmatched. The CDR3 length is 14 residues. Germline loops: CDR1 SGHRS, CDR2 YFSETQ. Written as DNA, the CDR3 is TGCGCCAGCAGCTTGTCAGGGGGGGTGAACACCATATATTTT. Residues: CASSLSGGVNTIYF.

The V and J genes are TRBV7-3 and TRBJ2-5; 10 bases are shared with TRBD2. The germline gives CDR1 SGHTA, CDR2 FQGTGA. This CDR3 spans 16 amino acids. The J segment lost 5 bases and the V segment lost 4 bases, leaving 10 bases of the junction unmatched. The CDR3 nucleotides read TGTGCCAGCAGCTCCGCACTTCTAGCGGGGGTTGAGACCCAGTACTTC. Its protein product is CASSSALLAGVETQYF.

The genes are TRBV7-8 and TRBJ2-5; D is possibly TRBD2 (5 bases). Germline loops: CDR1 SGHVS, CDR2 FQNEAQ. This CDR3 comprises 13 residues. V lost 5 bases and J 3 bases, leaving 10 bases between the germline ends. The DNA for the CDR3 is TGTGCCAGCAGCAAGAGGGTAGAAGAGACCCAGTACTTC. It is translated as CASSKRVEETQYF.

This chain uses TRBV6-5 with TRBJ2-7, with D possibly matching TRBD2 (6 bases). The CDR3 has 14 amino acids. Trimming stripped 5 bases from V and 3 bases from J, with 14 bases between. Germline CDR1 and CDR2: MNHEY and SVGAGI. CDR3 sequence: CASSLTAGLYEQYF. The CDR3 DNA reads as TGTGCCAGCAGTCTCACTGCGGGGCTCTACGAGCAGTACTTC.

V and J are TRBV2 and TRBJ2-7, with 9 bases that match TRBD1. Germline lookup yields CDR1 SNHLY and CDR2 FYNNEI. The CDR3 runs 15 residues. Trimming took 8 bases from V and 6 from J; bases not matched to a gene: 14. The DNA for the CDR3 is TGTGCCAGCTTCCGTCCGGGACAGGGTTCTGGCGAGCAGTACTTC. Translating it yields CASFRPGQGSGEQYF.

The chain combines TRBV7-2 with TRBJ1-1; a weak D match, TRBD1 (5 bases). The germline V gene has CDR1 SGHTA and CDR2 FQGNSA. The CDR3 runs to 16 residues. V lost 5 bases and J lost 0, with 16 bases in between. Written as DNA, the CDR3 is TGTGCCAGCAGCCCCCGTAAGGGGACCTTGAACACTGAAGCTTTCTTT. It yields the protein CASSPRKGTLNTEAFF.

The rearrangement uses TRBV5-4 and TRBJ2-3; D gene ambiguous. With 1 base removed from V and 6 bases from J, the gap between germline ends came to 6 bases. Germline lookup yields CDR1 SGHNT and CDR2 YYREEE (reference sequence). The CDR3 sequence is 12 residues long. The CDR3 loop is CASSLIADTQYF. The CDR3 coding sequence is TGTGCCAGCAGCTTGATCGCGGATACGCAGTATTTT.

The chain is built from TRBV15 and TRBJ2-3; D remains unclear. This CDR3 contains 15 residues. Germline values: CDR1 LNHNV, CDR2 YYDKDF (reference sequence). Between the trimmed V and J ends, which lost 0 bases and 7 bases, there was a span of 14 bases. CDR3 residues: CATSRDVEGSYTQYF. CDR3 nucleotides: TGTGCCACCAGCAGAGATGTAGAAGGTTCCTATACGCAGTATTTT.

This clone has a single count. V usage is TRBV10-1 and J usage is TRBJ2-2; tentative D call: TRBD2 (6 bases). The CDR3 runs 12 residues. With 8 bases removed from V and 6 bases from J, the gap between germline ends came to 10 bases. Germline CDR1 WNHNN, CDR2 SYGVQD (reference sequence). CDR3 sequence (DNA): TGCGCCAGCGGCGGGGTTGCCGGGGAGCTGTTTTTT. Its translation: CASGGVAGELFF.